A selection of T cell receptor beta chains follows, all from one sample in a study of a mutant IDH1 vaccine in newly diagnosed glioma. Which antigens these TCRs recognize remains unknown. The table came from immunoSEQ multiplex PCR; TCRdb's copy has only in-frame clones and leaves some out. The sample has some 20,000 clones; about four fifths are singletons. Sequences were derived from PBMCs, sampled from a glioma patient whose treatment included an IDH1 peptide vaccine. The receptors come from a man aged 35 to 55 with glioma. CDR3s include the opening cysteine and the closing phenylalanine or tryptophan. The D gene is left open where the match is weak. Clone size is stated in some rows and not others, as once, few, many or a class when expanded.

D gene: .; CDR3 length: 13; clone size: .; J gene: TRBJ1-4; V gene: TRBV19; CDR3 protein: CASNFRIHEKLFF; CDR3 DNA: TGTGCCAGTAATTTCAGGATTCATGAAAAACTGTTTTTT
D gene: TRBD1; CDR3 length: 14; clone size: few; J gene: TRBJ2-7; V gene: TRBV7-8; CDR3 protein: CASVQGVGAYEQYF; CDR3 DNA: TGTGCCAGCGTACAGGGGGTAGGGGCCTACGAGCAGTACTTC
D gene: TRBD1; CDR3 length: 13; clone size: few; J gene: TRBJ1-1; V gene: TRBV7-9; CDR3 protein: CASSRDSNTEAFF; CDR3 DNA: TGTGCCAGCAGCCGGGACAGCAACACTGAAGCTTTCTTT
D gene: TRBD2; CDR3 length: 15; clone size: .; J gene: TRBJ2-1; V gene: TRBV27; CDR3 protein: CASSLSTGGYNEQFF; CDR3 DNA: TGTGCCAGCAGTTTATCGACGGGGGGGTACAATGAGCAGTTCTTC
D gene: .; CDR3 length: 15; clone size: .; J gene: TRBJ2-1; V gene: TRBV6-4; CDR3 protein: CASSVGSQSYNEQFF; CDR3 DNA: TGTGCCAGCAGTGTAGGGTCCCAATCCTACAATGAGCAGTTCTTC
D gene: .; CDR3 length: 14; clone size: few; J gene: TRBJ1-2; V gene: TRBV5-1; CDR3 protein: CASSLRRQGGGYTF; CDR3 DNA: TGCGCCAGCAGCCTCAGGCGGCAGGGCGGCGGCTACACCTTC
D gene: .; CDR3 length: 14; clone size: .; J gene: TRBJ2-6; V gene: TRBV7-2; CDR3 protein: CASSSHSGANVLTF; CDR3 DNA: TGTGCCAGCAGCTCCCACTCTGGGGCCAACGTCCTGACTTTC
D gene: .; CDR3 length: 16; clone size: .; J gene: TRBJ2-6; V gene: TRBV7-2; CDR3 protein: CASSLGSGSGANVLTF; CDR3 DNA: TGTGCCAGCAGCCTCGGGTCCGGCTCTGGGGCCAACGTCCTGACTTTC
D gene: TRBD2; CDR3 length: 15; clone size: once; J gene: TRBJ2-7; V gene: TRBV6-1; CDR3 protein: CASILVAGVSYEQYF; CDR3 DNA: TGTGCCAGCATACTCGTAGCGGGAGTTTCCTACGAGCAGTACTTC
D gene: TRBD2; CDR3 length: 19; clone size: .; J gene: TRBJ2-4; V gene: TRBV15; CDR3 protein: CATSRDRSLAGLPKNIQYF; CDR3 DNA: TGTGCCACCAGCAGAGATAGGTCGCTAGCGGGCCTACCCAAAAACATTCAGTACTTC
D gene: TRBD1; CDR3 length: 13; clone size: .; J gene: TRBJ1-2; V gene: TRBV9; CDR3 protein: CASSIQGDYGYTF; CDR3 DNA: TGTGCCAGCAGCATACAGGGGGACTATGGCTACACCTTC
D gene: TRBD1; CDR3 length: 14; clone size: .; J gene: TRBJ1-1; V gene: TRBV4-2; CDR3 protein: CASSLQGDGTEAFF; CDR3 DNA: TGTGCCAGCAGCCTGCAGGGGGACGGCACTGAAGCTTTCTTT
D gene: .; CDR3 length: 16; clone size: few; J gene: TRBJ2-6; V gene: TRBV4-3; CDR3 protein: CASSPHGSSGANVLTF; CDR3 DNA: TGCGCCAGCAGCCCACATGGGTCTTCTGGGGCCAACGTCCTGACTTTC
D gene: .; CDR3 length: 14; clone size: .; J gene: TRBJ2-5; V gene: TRBV5-4; CDR3 protein: CASSLKTVPQTQYF; CDR3 DNA: TGTGCCAGCAGCTTGAAGACCGTTCCCCAGACCCAGTACTTC